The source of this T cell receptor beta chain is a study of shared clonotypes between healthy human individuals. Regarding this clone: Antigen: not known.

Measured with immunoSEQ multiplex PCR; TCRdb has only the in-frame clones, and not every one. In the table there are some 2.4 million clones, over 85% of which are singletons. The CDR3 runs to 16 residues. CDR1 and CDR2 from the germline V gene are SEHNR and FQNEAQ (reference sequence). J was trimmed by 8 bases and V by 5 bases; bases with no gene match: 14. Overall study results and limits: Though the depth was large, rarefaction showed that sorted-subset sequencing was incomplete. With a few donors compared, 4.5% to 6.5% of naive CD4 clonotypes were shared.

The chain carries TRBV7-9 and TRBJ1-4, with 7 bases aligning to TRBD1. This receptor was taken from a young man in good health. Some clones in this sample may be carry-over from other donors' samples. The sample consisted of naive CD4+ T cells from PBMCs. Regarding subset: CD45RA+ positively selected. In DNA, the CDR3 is TGTGCCAGCAGCGGAGAACGGACAGGACGGTTGGAAAAACTGTTTTTT. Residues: CASSGERTGRLEKLFF. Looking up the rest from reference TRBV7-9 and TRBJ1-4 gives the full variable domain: DTGVSQNPRHKITKRGQNVTFRCDPISEHNRLYWYRQTLGQGPEFLTYFQNEAQLEKSRLLSDRFSAERPKGSFSTLEIQRTEQGDSAMYLCASSGERTGRLEKLFFGSGTQLSVL.